These T cell receptor beta chains were read from a single sample in a study of cytomegalovirus exposure and HLA in healthy donors. Here immunoSEQ multiplex PCR was the method, and the copy in TCRdb shows in-frame clones only, minus some. The data hold 150,000 to 200,000 clones, with approximately 80% observed a single time. Specimen: PBMCs. These receptors were collected from a girl aged 2-10 years in good health and CMV-seropositive. Both conserved end residues are part of each CDR3. The D gene is left open where the match is weak. The size field is filled for only some rows; it gives once, few, many or a size class.

CASSGAGNGGYTF	TGTGCCAGTAGTGGGGCAGGAAACGGGGGCTACACCTTC	once	TRBV19	TRBJ1-2	NA
CASSYSVGGRVGYTF	TGTGCCAGCAGTTACTCAGTCGGGGGGCGCGTCGGCTACACCTTC	NA	TRBV6-5	TRBJ1-2	NA
CASSLGQFYEQYF	TGCGCCAGCAGCTTGGGACAGTTCTACGAGCAGTACTTC	NA	TRBV5-1	TRBJ2-7	NA
CASSLSPGDSQETQYF	TGTGCCAGCAGTTTAAGTCCCGGCGACAGCCAAGAGACCCAGTACTTC	NA	TRBV27	TRBJ2-5	NA
CASRPQGYTEAFF	TGTGCCAGCCGACCTCAGGGTTACACTGAAGCTTTCTTT	NA	TRBV6-5	TRBJ1-1	NA
CASCPRDSHTDTQYF	TGCGCCAGCTGCCCCCGGGACAGTCACACAGATACGCAGTATTTT	NA	TRBV5-1	TRBJ2-3	TRBD1
CASSSFRGSGRNEQFF	TGTGCCAGCAGCTCATTTCGGGGTAGCGGGAGGAATGAGCAGTTCTTC	once	TRBV5-6	TRBJ2-1	TRBD2
CASRTATSKLFF	TGTGCCAGCAGGACGGCTACTAGTAAACTGTTTTTT	NA	TRBV11-2	TRBJ1-4	NA
CASSLRENTEAFF	TGTGCCAGCAGTTTGAGAGAGAACACTGAAGCTTTCTTT	NA	TRBV27	TRBJ1-1	NA
CASSLGSVTYNEQFF	TGCGCCAGCAGCTTGGGTAGCGTGACTTACAATGAGCAGTTCTTC	NA	TRBV5-1	TRBJ2-1	NA
CASSQTSGRGQFF	TGTGCCAGCAGCCAGACTAGCGGCCGGGGGCAGTTCTTC	NA	TRBV2	TRBJ2-1	TRBD2
CASSFEIYNEQFF	TGTGCCAGCAGTTTTGAGATCTACAATGAGCAGTTCTTC	NA	TRBV28	TRBJ2-1	NA
CASSFPSRGRGETQYF	TGTGCCAGCAGCTTCCCCTCCAGGGGGCGCGGAGAGACCCAGTACTTC	NA	TRBV5-4	TRBJ2-5	TRBD1
CASSLAGGGMDTGELFF	TGCGCCAGCAGCTTGGCGGGAGGGGGCATGGACACCGGGGAGCTGTTTTTT	NA	TRBV5-1	TRBJ2-2	NA
CASSYSAYSYNEQFF	TGTGCCAGCAGTTACTCGGCTTACTCCTACAATGAGCAGTTCTTC	once	TRBV6-6	TRBJ2-1	NA
CASSVADNEQFF	TGTGCCAGCAGCGTAGCTGACAATGAGCAGTTCTTC	NA	TRBV9	TRBJ2-1	NA
CASRRTGDNYGYTF	TGTGCCAGCAGAAGGACAGGGGACAACTATGGCTACACCTTC	once	TRBV6-4	TRBJ1-2	TRBD1
CASSITPGGWETQYF	TGTGCCAGTAGTATAACCCCAGGGGGTTGGGAGACCCAGTACTTC	NA	TRBV19	TRBJ2-5	TRBD1
CASSLRWGGNEKLFF	TGTGCCAGTAGTTTACGTTGGGGGGGAAATGAAAAACTGTTTTTT	few	TRBV19	TRBJ1-4	NA
CASSWTGLSTGELFF	TGTGCCAGCAGCTGGACAGGGTTGAGCACCGGGGAGCTGTTTTTT	NA	TRBV7-2	TRBJ2-2	TRBD1
CASSQFPDYYEQYF	TGCGCCAGCAGCCAATTTCCGGACTATTACGAGCAGTACTTC	NA	TRBV4-1	TRBJ2-7	NA
CASSSRTGSYFYEQYF	TGTGCCAGCAGCTCACGAACAGGGTCCTACTTCTACGAGCAGTACTTC	once	TRBV13	TRBJ2-7	NA
CASSQGDRDGEQYF	TGTGCCAGCAGCCAAGGGGACAGGGATGGCGAGCAGTACTTC	NA	TRBV4-2	TRBJ2-7	TRBD1
CASNPRQGSSGNTIYF	TGTGCCAGCAACCCTCGCCAGGGGTCTTCTGGAAACACCATATATTTT	NA	TRBV2	TRBJ1-3	NA
CASSENLAGSATSETQYF	TGTGCCAGCAGTGAAAACCTAGCGGGATCTGCTACGTCGGAGACCCAGTACTTC	NA	TRBV6-1	TRBJ2-5	TRBD2
CASSSDPSLAHTAYEQYF	TGTGCCAGCAGCTCTGACCCATCGCTAGCCCATACCGCCTACGAGCAGTACTTC	NA	TRBV5-4	TRBJ2-7	NA
CASSQDFGQGVGEQYF	TGTGCCAGCAGCCAAGATTTCGGACAGGGGGTAGGCGAGCAGTACTTC	NA	TRBV14	TRBJ2-7	TRBD1
CASHTQGGTEAFF	TGTGCCAGCCACACTCAAGGGGGCACTGAAGCTTTCTTT	NA	TRBV2	TRBJ1-1	NA